The clone carrying this T cell receptor beta chain was counted only a few times. This entry comes from a study of early T cells in non-severe SARS-CoV-2 infection. Study information: Unsorted whole-blood RNA was sequenced in bulk, leaving chains unpaired.

Per germline, CDR1 MNHEY and CDR2 SMNVEV (reference sequence). V lost 6 bases, J lost 6 bases, and 10 bases stayed unmatched. The CDR3 is made up of 14 amino acids. One entry per CDR3 protein results from TCRdb running MiXCR on the 5' RACE reads. The sample comprises tens of thousands of distinct CDR3 sequences, around 12% of which are singletons, and around 2.9% rests with the top ten. The chain has TRBV27 and TRBJ2-7; 8 bases are a match to TRBD1. The receptor was derived from an adult who was a healthcare worker with PCR-confirmed SARS-CoV-2 infection or an uninfected control (not recorded which). Material: whole blood, obtained at baseline. CDR3 residues: CASRATGASAEQYF. The CDR3 nucleotides read TGTGCCAGCAGGGCGACAGGGGCGTCTGCCGAGCAGTACTTC.